This TCR beta chain was sequenced in a study of Ad26.COV2.S vaccination and SARS-CoV-2 variants. As for the study in general: Donor had been placed in the Ad26.COV2.S arm of the COV1001 trial.

Clones were sequenced by immunoSEQ multiplex PCR, and TCRdb holds only the in-frame ones, with some missing. The sample lists around 400,000 clones, roughly four fifths occurring once. Germline values: CDR1 MRHNA, CDR2 SNTAGT. This CDR3 is built from 15 residues. Deletions cut 3 bases from V and 1 base from J, with 11 bases between. General study results and limits: Total T cell responses were possibly underestimated by TCR breadth and depth analyses.

Worth noting for this clone: Its antigen is currently unknown.

The sample's treatment: roughly 20 received Ad26.COV2.S at low or high dose, single or two shots; about 5 received placebo; per-sample allocation not given. Samples analyzed were those drawn on day 63 after the first vaccine or placebo injection. The shot given was an Ad26 vector that makes Wuhan-strain SARS-CoV-2 spike. This sequence was found in a person between 18 and 59 years old who received the Ad26.COV2.S COVID-19 vaccine or a placebo. The sequencing used peripheral blood, collected in a trial of Ad26.COV2.S vaccine versus placebo. The V gene is TRBV6-4, the J gene TRBJ2-3, with D tentatively TRBD2 (5 bases). The CDR3 loop reads CASSEEVTGTDTQYF. CDR3 DNA sequence: TGTGCCAGCAGTGAGGAGGTCACTGGCACAGATACGCAGTATTTT.